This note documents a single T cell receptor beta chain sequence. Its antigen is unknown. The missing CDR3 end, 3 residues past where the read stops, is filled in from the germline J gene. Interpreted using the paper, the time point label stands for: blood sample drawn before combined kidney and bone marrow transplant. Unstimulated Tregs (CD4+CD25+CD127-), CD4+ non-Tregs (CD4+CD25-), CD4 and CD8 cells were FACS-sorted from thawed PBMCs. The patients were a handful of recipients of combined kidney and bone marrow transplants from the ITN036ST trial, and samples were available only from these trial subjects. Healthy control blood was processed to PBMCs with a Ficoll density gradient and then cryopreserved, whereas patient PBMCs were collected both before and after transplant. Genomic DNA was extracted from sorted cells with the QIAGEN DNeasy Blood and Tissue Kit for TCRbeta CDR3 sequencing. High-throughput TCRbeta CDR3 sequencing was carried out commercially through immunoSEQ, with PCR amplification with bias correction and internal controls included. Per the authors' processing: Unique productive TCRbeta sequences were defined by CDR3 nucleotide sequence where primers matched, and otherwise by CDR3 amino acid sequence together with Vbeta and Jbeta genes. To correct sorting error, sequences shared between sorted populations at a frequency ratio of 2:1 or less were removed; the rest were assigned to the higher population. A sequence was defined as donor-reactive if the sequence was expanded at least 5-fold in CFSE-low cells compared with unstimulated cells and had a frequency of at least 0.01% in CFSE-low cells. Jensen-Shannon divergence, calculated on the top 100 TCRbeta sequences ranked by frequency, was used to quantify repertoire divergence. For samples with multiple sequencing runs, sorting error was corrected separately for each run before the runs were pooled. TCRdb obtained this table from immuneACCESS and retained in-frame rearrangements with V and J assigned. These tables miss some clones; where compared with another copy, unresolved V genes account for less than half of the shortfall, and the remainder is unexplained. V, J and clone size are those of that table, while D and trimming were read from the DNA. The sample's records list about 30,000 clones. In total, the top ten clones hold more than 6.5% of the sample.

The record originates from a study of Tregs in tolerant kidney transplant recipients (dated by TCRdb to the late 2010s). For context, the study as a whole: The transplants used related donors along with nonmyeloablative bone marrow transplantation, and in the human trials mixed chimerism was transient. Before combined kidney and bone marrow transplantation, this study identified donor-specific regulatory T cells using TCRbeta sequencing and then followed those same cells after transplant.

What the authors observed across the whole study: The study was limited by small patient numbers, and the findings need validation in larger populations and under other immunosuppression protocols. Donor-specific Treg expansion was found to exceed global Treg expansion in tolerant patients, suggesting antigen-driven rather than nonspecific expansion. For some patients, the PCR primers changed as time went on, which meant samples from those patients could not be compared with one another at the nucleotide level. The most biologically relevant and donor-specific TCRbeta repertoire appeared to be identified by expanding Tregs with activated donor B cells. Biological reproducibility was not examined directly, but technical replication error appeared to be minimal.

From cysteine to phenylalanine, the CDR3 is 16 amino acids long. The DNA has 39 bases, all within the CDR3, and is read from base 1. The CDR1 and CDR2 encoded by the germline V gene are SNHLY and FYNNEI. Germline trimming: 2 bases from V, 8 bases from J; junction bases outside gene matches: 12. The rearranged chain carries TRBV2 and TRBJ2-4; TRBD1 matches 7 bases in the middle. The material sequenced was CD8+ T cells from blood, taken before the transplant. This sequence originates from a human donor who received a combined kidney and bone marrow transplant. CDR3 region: CASSEIEGAKTDIQYF. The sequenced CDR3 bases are TGTGCCAGCAGTGAAATAGAGGGGGCGAAAACAGACATT.